The T cell receptor (beta chain) described here comes from a study of beta chain features in type 1 diabetes. Notes on the study in general: cDNA-based reads could over-represent cells with high TCR expression. TCRB CDR3s were moderately but significantly shorter in Type 1 diabetes patients in all four CD4+ subsets.

Sampling consisted of one heparinised blood draw per donor, averaging roughly 100 mL. CD4+ naive, central memory, regulatory and stem cell-like memory subsets were isolated by sorting on CD45RO/CCR7/CD25/CD127/CD95/CD27. On this clone itself: What it binds is unknown.

As every portion of the isolated RNA was reverse transcribed, the sequencing read expressed TCRB transcripts. Sequenced by immunoSEQ multiplex PCR; TCRdb stores in-frame clones only, minus some. The table has some 160,000 clones, approximately 9.1% seen once. With V trimmed by 6 bases and J by 5 bases, 6 bases remained unmatched. This CDR3 is built from 14 residues. Germline values: CDR1 SNHLY, CDR2 FYNNEI. The sample comprised central memory CD4+ T cells from blood. The chain combines TRBV2 with TRBJ2-2, with 7 nucleotides matching TRBD1. The receptor was derived from a woman younger than 45 with type 1 diabetes. The CDR3: CASRKQGSTGELFF. The CDR3 nucleotides are TGTGCCAGCAGGAAACAGGGGAGTACCGGGGAGCTGTTTTTT.